The 8 T cell receptor beta chains presented below share a single source sample, sequenced in a study of T cells in Graves' hyperthyroidism and ophthalmopathy. TCR beta CDR3 regions were amplified from RNA transcripts. Researchers ran a first-round RT-PCR on the TCR CDR3 using the HTBI primer set. TCRdb redid the calling of the multiplex PCR reads with MiXCR, one entry per CDR3 protein. The sample gives 500,000 to 550,000 distinct CDR3 sequences, 20% of which show up once; about a quarter is in the top ten. Specimen: blood. The receptors come from a man aged 18 to 29 with Graves' hyperthyroidism.

A few counts support this clonotype. CDR3 loop: CASSPPMGANTGELFF. CDR3 bases: TGTGCCAGCAGCCCCCCCATGGGGGCGAACACCGGGGAGCTGTTTTTT. The chain couples TRBV9 to TRBJ2-2, with D perhaps being TRBD1 or TRBD2 (5 bases each). The CDR3 is 16 amino acids. CDR1 and CDR2 from the germline V gene are SGDLS and YYNGEE. V shed 4 bases and J shed 0 bases, with 13 bases lying between them.

In its sample, this clonotype was seen many times. V is TRBV11-3 and J is TRBJ2-5; 8 bases line up with TRBD2. The germline gives CDR1 SGHNT, CDR2 YENEEA. The CDR3 spans 17 residues. The trim removed 5 bases at V and 4 bases at J, leaving 15 bases unmatched. CDR3 region: CASSLLAGGLSRETQYF. CDR3 bases: TGTGCCAGCAGCCTCCTGGCGGGGGGCCTGTCTCGAGAGACCCAGTACTTC. Combining the CDR3 with reference TRBV11-3 and TRBJ2-5 gives the whole variable domain EAGVVQSPRYKIIEKKQPVAFWCNPISGHNTLYWYLQNLGQGPELLIRYENEEAVDDSQLPKDRFSAERLKGVDSTLKIQPAELGDSAVYLCASSLLAGGLSRETQYFGPGTRLLVL.

The chain combines TRBV20-1 with TRBJ2-7; tentative D call: TRBD2 (7 bases). The CDR3 sequence is 12 residues long. CDR1 is DFQATT, CDR2 SNEGSKA, per germline (reference sequence). V lost 3 bases to trimming and J lost 3 bases, with 9 bases between them. CDR3 DNA sequence: TGCAGTGCTAGGCGGGGGCACTACGAGCAGTACTTC. Amino acid sequence: CSARRGHYEQYF.

This clonotype was seen at least ten times. The V and J genes are TRBV5-6 and TRBJ1-1; D perhaps matches TRBD1 (6 bases). The V gene's germline CDR1 is SGHDT and CDR2 YYEEEE. V lost 1 base, J lost 2 bases, and 18 bases lay in between. The CDR3 is made up of 17 amino acids. The CDR3: CASSLRGVRGTNTEAFF. CDR3 bases: TGTGCCAGCAGCTTGAGAGGGGTTAGGGGGACTAACACTGAAGCTTTCTTT.

The sample holds many counts of this clonotype. This chain joins TRBV6-5 and TRBJ2-7, with 8 bases identical to TRBD1. This CDR3 comprises 15 residues. Germline V CDR1 and CDR2: MNHEY, SVGAGI. V lost 7 bases, J lost 3 bases, and 11 bases stayed unmatched. CDR3 sequence (DNA): TGTGCCAGCACCAAAACCGGGACAGGCTACTACGAGCAGTACTTC. Its protein is CASTKTGTGYYEQYF.

In its sample, this clonotype was seen many times. The chain is built from TRBV6-5 and TRBJ1-1; possibly TRBD1 for D (5 bases). The germline CDR1 and CDR2 sequences are MNHEY and SVGAGI. Trimming cost V 0 bases and J 0 bases, with 8 bases left between them. The length of the CDR3 is 15 residues. For the CDR3, the DNA is TGTGCCAGCAGTTACTCGAAGGGGCTGAACACTGAAGCTTTCTTT. It translates to CASSYSKGLNTEAFF.

This clonotype was observed a handful of times. This chain uses TRBV5-5 with TRBJ2-5; 7 bases line up with TRBD1. Germline lookup yields CDR1 SGHKS and CDR2 YYEKEE (reference sequence). The CDR3 spans 17 residues. Losses at the gene ends were 5 bases for V and 5 bases for J; bases not matched to a gene: 18. The CDR3 reads CASSDFPHMTGLETQYF. The DNA for the CDR3 is TGTGCCAGCAGTGATTTCCCACACATGACAGGGTTGGAGACCCAGTACTTC.

This clonotype came up many times. CDR3 sequence reads: CASSGQGAFSGNTIYF. CDR3 DNA: TGTGCCAGCAGTGGACAGGGGGCTTTCTCTGGAAACACCATATATTTT. This chain uses TRBV25-1 with TRBJ1-3, with 10 bases identical to TRBD1. The germline V gene encodes CDR1 MGHDK and CDR2 SYGVNS. The CDR3 loop spans 16 amino acids. V lost 4 bases, J lost 0 bases, and 3 bases stayed unmatched.